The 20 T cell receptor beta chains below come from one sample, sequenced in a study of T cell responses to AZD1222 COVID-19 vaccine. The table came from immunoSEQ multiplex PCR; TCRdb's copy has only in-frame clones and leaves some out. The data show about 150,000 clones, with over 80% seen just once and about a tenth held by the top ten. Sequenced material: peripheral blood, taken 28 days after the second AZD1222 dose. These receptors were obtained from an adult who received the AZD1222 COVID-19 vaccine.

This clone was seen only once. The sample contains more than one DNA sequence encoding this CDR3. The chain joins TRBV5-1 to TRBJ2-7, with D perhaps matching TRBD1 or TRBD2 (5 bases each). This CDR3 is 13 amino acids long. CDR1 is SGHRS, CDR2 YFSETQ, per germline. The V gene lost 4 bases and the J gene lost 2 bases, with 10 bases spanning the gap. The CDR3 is CASSLQEAYEQYF. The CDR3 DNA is TGCGCCAGCAGCCTACAGGAGGCCTACGAGCAGTACTTC.

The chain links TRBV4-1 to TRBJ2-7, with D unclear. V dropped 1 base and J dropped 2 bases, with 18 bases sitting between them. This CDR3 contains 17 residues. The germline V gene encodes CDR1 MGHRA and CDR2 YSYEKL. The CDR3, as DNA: TGCGCCAGCAGCCAAGTCGATTTTATCGGGCACCCCTACGAGCAGTACTTC. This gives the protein CASSQVDFIGHPYEQYF.

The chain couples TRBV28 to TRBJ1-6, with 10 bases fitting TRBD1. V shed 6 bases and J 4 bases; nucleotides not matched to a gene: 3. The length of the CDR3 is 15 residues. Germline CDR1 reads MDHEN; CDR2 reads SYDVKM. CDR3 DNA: TGTGCCAGCAGGGGGGGACAGGGGTATAATTCACCCCTCCACTTT. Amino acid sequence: CASRGGQGYNSPLHF. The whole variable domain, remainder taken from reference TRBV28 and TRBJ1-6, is DVKVTQSSRYLVKRTGEKVFLECVQDMDHENMFWYRQDPGLGLRLIYFSYDVKMKEKGDIPEGYSVSREKKERFSLILESASTNQTSMYLCASRGGQGYNSPLHFGNGTRLTVT.

The CDR3: CASSRRGRGDGYTF. CDR3 nucleotides: TGTGCCAGCAGTCGGAGGGGCAGGGGTGATGGCTACACCTTC. V is TRBV28 and J is TRBJ1-2; a possible D gene is TRBD1 (6 bases). The CDR3 extends over 14 amino acids. With 5 bases removed from V and 6 bases from J, the gap between germline ends came to 16 bases. CDR1 and CDR2 (germline): MDHEN, SYDVKM.

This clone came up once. This CDR3 reads CASSTPGEKLFF. The CDR3 DNA follows: TGTGCCAGCAGCACCCCGGGGGAAAAACTGTTTTTT. V and J are TRBV7-9 and TRBJ1-4, with no clear D. There are 12 residues in the CDR3. Looked up from germline, CDR1 is SEHNR and CDR2 is FQNEAQ (reference sequence). Trimming left V 5 bases short and J 8 bases short, with 9 bases between.

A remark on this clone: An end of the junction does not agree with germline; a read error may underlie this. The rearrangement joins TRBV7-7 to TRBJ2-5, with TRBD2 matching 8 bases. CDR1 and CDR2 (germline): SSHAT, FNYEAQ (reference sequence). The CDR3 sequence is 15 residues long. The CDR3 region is CASSLGSGSMETQYF. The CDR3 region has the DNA TGTGCTAGCAGCTTAGGAAGCGGGAGTATGGAGACCCAGTACTTC.

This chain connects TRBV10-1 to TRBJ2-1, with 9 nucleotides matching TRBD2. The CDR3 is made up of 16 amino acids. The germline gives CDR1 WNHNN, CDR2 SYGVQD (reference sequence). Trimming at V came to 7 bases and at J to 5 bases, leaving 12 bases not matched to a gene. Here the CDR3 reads CASTHGASGKNNEQFF. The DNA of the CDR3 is TGCGCCAGCACCCACGGGGCTAGCGGGAAGAACAATGAGCAGTTCTTC.

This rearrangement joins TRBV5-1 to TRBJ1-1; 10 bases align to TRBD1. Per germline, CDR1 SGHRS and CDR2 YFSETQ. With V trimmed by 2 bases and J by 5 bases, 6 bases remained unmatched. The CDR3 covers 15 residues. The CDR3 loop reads CASSFRDRGRTEAFF. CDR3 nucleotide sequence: TGCGCCAGCAGCTTCAGGGACAGGGGACGGACTGAAGCTTTCTTT.

In DNA, the CDR3 is TGCAGCGTTGGGGGACTCAGGGGGTACAATGAGCAGTTCTTC. Encoded protein: CSVGGLRGYNEQFF. This sequence joins TRBV29-1 and TRBJ2-1, with D tentatively TRBD1 (7 bases). The CDR3 is 14 residues long. V lost 4 bases, J lost 4 bases, and 14 bases lay in between. In germline, CDR1 is SQVTM, CDR2 ANQGSEA.

This CDR3 is CASKRLHHTEAFF. The CDR3 nucleotides are TGTGCCAGTAAAAGGCTTCACCACACTGAAGCTTTCTTT. The V gene is TRBV19, the J gene TRBJ1-1, with D uncertain. V was clipped by 7 bases and J by 3 bases, with 12 bases between them. This CDR3 comprises 13 residues. Germline values: CDR1 LNHDA, CDR2 SQIVND (reference sequence).

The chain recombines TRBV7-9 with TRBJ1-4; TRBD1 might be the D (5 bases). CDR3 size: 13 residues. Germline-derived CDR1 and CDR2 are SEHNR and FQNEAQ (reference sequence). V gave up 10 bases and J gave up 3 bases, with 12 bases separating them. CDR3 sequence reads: CATGRGSNEKLFF. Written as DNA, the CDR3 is TGTGCCACAGGGCGGGGGTCTAATGAAAAACTGTTTTTT.

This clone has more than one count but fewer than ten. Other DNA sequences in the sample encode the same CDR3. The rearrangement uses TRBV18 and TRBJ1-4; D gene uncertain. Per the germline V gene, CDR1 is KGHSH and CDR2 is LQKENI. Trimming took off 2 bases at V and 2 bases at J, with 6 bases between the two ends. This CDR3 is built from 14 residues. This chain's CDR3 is CASSPGATNEKLFF. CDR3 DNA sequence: TGTGCCAGCTCACCAGGAGCGACTAATGAAAAACTGTTTTTT.

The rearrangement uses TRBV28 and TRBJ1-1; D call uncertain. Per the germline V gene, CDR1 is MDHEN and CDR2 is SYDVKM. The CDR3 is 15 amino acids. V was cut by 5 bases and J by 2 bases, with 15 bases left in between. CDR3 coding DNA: TGTGCCAGCAGTCCCCCAGGCCCGAGAAACACTGAAGCTTTCTTT. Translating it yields CASSPPGPRNTEAFF.

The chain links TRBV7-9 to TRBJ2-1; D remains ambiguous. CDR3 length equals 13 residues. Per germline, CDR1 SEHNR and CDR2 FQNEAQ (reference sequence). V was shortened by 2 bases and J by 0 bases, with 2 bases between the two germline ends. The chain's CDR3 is CASSLSSYNEQFF. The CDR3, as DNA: TGTGCCAGCAGCTTAAGCTCCTACAATGAGCAGTTCTTC.

The CDR3 protein is CATRDRGRYEQYF. CDR3 in DNA: TGTGCCACCAGAGACAGGGGGCGGTACGAGCAGTACTTC. The chain recombines TRBV10-3 with TRBJ2-7; 10 nucleotides agree with TRBD1. Per the germline V gene, CDR1 is ENHRY and CDR2 is SYGVKD. Trimming took 10 bases from V and 4 from J; bases not matched to a gene: 7. This CDR3 contains 13 residues.

CDR3 loop: CASGLVKAGMQPQHF. The CDR3 DNA sequence: TGTGCTAGTGGTTTGGTAAAAGCAGGGATGCAGCCCCAGCATTTT. J is TRBJ1-5 and V is TRBV12-5; TRBD1 might be the D (5 bases). This CDR3 has 15 amino acids. V was clipped by 0 bases and J by 7 bases, with 13 bases between them. Per the germline V gene, CDR1 is LGHNT and CDR2 is FRNRAP.

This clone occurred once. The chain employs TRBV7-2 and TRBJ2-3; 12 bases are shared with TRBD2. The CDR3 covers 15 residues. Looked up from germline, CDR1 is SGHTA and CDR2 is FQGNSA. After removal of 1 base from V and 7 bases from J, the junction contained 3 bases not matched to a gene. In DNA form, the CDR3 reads TGTGCCAGCAGCTTAGGACTAGCGGGAGCGCATACGCAGTATTTT. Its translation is CASSLGLAGAHTQYF. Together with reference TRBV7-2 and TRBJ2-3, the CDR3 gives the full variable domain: GAGVSQSPSNKVTEKGKDVELRCDPISGHTALYWYRQSLGQGLEFLIYFQGNSAPDKSGLPSDRFSAERTGGSVSTLTIQRTQQEDSAVYLCASSLGLAGAHTQYFGPGTRLTVL.

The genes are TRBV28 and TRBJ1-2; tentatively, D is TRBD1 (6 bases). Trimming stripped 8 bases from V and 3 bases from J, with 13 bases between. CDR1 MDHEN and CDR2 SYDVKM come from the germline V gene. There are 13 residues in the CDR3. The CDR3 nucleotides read TGTGCCAGCGTAAGCGGGGGCCACTATGGCTACACCTTC. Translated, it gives CASVSGGHYGYTF.

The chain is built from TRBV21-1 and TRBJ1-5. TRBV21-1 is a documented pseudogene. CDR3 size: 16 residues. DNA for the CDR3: TGTGCCAGCAGCCTTAATTCCGGGACTAGCAATCAGCCCCAGCATTTT. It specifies CASSLNSGTSNQPQHF.

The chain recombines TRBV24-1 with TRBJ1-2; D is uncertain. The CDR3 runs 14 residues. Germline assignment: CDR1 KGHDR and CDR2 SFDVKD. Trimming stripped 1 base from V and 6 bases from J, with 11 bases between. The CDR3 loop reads CATSDFPGRDGYTF. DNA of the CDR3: TGTGCCACCAGTGATTTCCCGGGAAGGGATGGCTACACCTTC.